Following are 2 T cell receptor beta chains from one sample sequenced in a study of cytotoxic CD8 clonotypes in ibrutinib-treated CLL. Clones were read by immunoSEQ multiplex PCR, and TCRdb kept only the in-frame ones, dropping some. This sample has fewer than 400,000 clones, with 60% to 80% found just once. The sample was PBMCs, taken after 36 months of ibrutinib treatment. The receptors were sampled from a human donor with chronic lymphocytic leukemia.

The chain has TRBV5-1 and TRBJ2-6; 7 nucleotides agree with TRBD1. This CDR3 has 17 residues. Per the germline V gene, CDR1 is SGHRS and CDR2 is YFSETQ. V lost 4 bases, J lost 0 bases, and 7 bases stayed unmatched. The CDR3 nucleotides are TGCGCCAGCAGCCGAACAGGGGCCCACTCTGGGGCCAACGTCCTGACTTTC. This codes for CASSRTGAHSGANVLTF.

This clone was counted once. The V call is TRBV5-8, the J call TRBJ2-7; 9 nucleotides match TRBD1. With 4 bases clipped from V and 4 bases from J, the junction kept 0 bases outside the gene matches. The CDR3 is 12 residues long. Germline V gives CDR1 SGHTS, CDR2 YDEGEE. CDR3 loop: CASSDRGYEQYF. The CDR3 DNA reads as TGTGCCAGCAGCGACAGGGGGTACGAGCAGTACTTC.